The next 30 T cell receptor beta chains were all read from a single sample in a study of graft-versus-host responses after intestinal transplantation. Some clones are missing from TCRdb's copy, which holds only in-frame ones; the method was immunoSEQ multiplex PCR. There are about 85,000 clones in the sample; about four fifths occur only once, and about a sixth lies in the top ten. Their cognate antigens are unknown. Sequencing used unstimulated CD8+ T cells sorted from spleen or lymph node cells, obtained before intestinal transplant. The receptors originated from a human donor who received an intestinal transplant.

V usage is TRBV27 and J usage is TRBJ1-5; maybe TRBD1 (5 bases). Germline CDR1 MNHEY, CDR2 SMNVEV (reference sequence). Trimming took 4 bases from V and 4 from J, leaving 11 bases between them. The CDR3 consists of 14 residues. CDR3 in DNA: TGTGCCAGCAGTTCCGACAGTCCAAATCAGCCCCAGCATTTT. Encoded protein: CASSSDSPNQPQHF.

This chain connects TRBV5-1 to TRBJ2-3; the match to TRBD2 covers 11 bases. V was pared by 4 bases and J by 6 bases, with 16 bases of the junction left unmatched. In germline, CDR1 is SGHRS, CDR2 YFSETQ. The CDR3 extends over 18 amino acids. CDR3: CASSPTPLAGGFMDTQYF. The CDR3 coding sequence is TGCGCCAGCAGCCCAACCCCCCTAGCGGGAGGCTTTATGGATACGCAGTATTTT.

The rearrangement uses TRBV5-5 and TRBJ1-6, with D unresolved. Trimming stripped 1 base from V and 0 bases from J, with 8 bases between. Germline CDR1 SGHKS, CDR2 YYEKEE (reference sequence). The CDR3 is made up of 16 amino acids. This CDR3 reads CASSLRQFSYNSPLHF. CDR3 nucleotide sequence: TGTGCCAGCAGCTTGCGGCAGTTCTCCTATAATTCACCCCTCCACTTT.

The J gene is TRBJ2-5, the V gene TRBV19, with D possibly being TRBD1 (5 bases). The V gene lost 0 bases and the J gene lost 5 bases, with 10 bases spanning the gap. Germline V lookup: CDR1 LNHDA, CDR2 SQIVND (reference sequence). The CDR3 spans 14 residues. The CDR3 spells CASSIDQGSETQYF. The CDR3 DNA reads as TGTGCCAGTAGTATAGACCAGGGATCGGAGACCCAGTACTTC.

The V and J genes are TRBV19 and TRBJ1-1, with 12 positions matching TRBD1. CDR3 length: 16 residues. V shed 0 bases, J shed 5 bases, and the junction held 4 bases outside the gene matches. Looked up from germline, CDR1 is LNHDA and CDR2 is SQIVND (reference sequence). Here the CDR3 reads CASSIEGQGAWTEAFF. For the CDR3, the DNA is TGTGCCAGTAGTATAGAGGGACAGGGGGCGTGGACTGAAGCTTTCTTT.

The chain joins TRBV27 to TRBJ2-1, with 9 bases lining up with TRBD2. Germline V gene sequence: CDR1 MNHEY, CDR2 SMNVEV (reference sequence). This CDR3 region has 13 residues. The CDR3 nucleotides read TGTGCTTCCGGGACTAGCTTCCTGAATGAGCAGTTCTTC. Protein: CASGTSFLNEQFF.

This chain links TRBV19 with TRBJ1-4; 7 bases line up with TRBD1. Germline CDR1 LNHDA, CDR2 SQIVND (reference sequence). With V trimmed by 7 bases and J by 3 bases, 17 bases remained unmatched. CDR3 size: 18 residues. The CDR3 loop reads CASTGWWVGGTSNEKLFF. The CDR3, as DNA: TGTGCCAGTACGGGGTGGTGGGTAGGGGGCACGTCTAATGAAAAACTGTTTTTT.

The chain joins TRBV2 to TRBJ2-5; 8 positions match TRBD1. CDR3 size: 15 residues. V shed 2 bases and J 5 bases; nucleotides not matched to a gene: 7. CDR1 and CDR2 from the germline V gene are SNHLY and FYNNEI. CDR3 residues: CASSELQGAPETQYF. As DNA, the CDR3 is TGTGCCAGCAGTGAACTTCAGGGGGCGCCGGAGACCCAGTACTTC.

The chain combines TRBV27 with TRBJ1-1; a weak D match, TRBD1 (5 bases). V shed 2 bases and J shed 1 base, with 11 bases lying between them. Per the germline V gene, CDR1 is MNHEY and CDR2 is SMNVEV (reference sequence). The CDR3 is 15 amino acids. The DNA for the CDR3 is TGTGCCAGCAGTTTACTCTTCCAGGGGAACACTGAAGCTTTCTTT. It specifies CASSLLFQGNTEAFF.

The rearrangement links TRBV6-5 to TRBJ1-1; 7 bases are a match to TRBD1. Trimming took 1 base from V and 1 from J; bases not matched to a gene: 6. CDR3 length: 16 amino acids. CDR1 and CDR2 (germline): MNHEY, SVGAGI. CDR3 in DNA: TGTGCCAGCAGTTACTGGGGGACAGAGACGAACACTGAAGCTTTCTTT. Amino acid sequence: CASSYWGTETNTEAFF.

The CDR3 protein is CASSATSGGRETQYF. CDR3 DNA: TGTGCCAGCAGCGCTACTAGCGGGGGGAGGGAGACCCAGTACTTC. The chain uses TRBV6-6 and TRBJ2-5, with 12 bases fitting TRBD2. The J segment lost 5 bases and the V segment lost 6 bases, leaving 7 bases of the junction unmatched. The CDR3 covers 15 residues. The germline gives CDR1 MNHNY, CDR2 SVGAGI (reference sequence).

V gene TRBV2 combines with J gene TRBJ1-1; D is unclear. Germline V gene sequence: CDR1 SNHLY, CDR2 FYNNEI. This CDR3 comprises 12 residues. V was pared by 7 bases and J by 4 bases, with 10 bases between. The CDR3 protein is CASKPEGTEAFF. DNA for the CDR3: TGTGCCAGCAAACCTGAGGGCACTGAAGCTTTCTTT.

This chain connects TRBV6-1 to TRBJ2-5; the D gene is possibly TRBD1 (6 bases). This CDR3 comprises 15 residues. Germline CDR1 MNHNS, CDR2 SASEGT. The V gene lost 0 bases and the J gene lost 2 bases, with 10 bases spanning the gap. Here the CDR3 DNA reads TGTGCCAGCAGTGAAGCAAAGACAGGTCAAGAGACCCAGTACTTC. This translates into CASSEAKTGQETQYF.

This chain links TRBV4-2 with TRBJ2-1, with 7 bases fitting TRBD2. V shed 0 bases and J 1 base; nucleotides not matched to a gene: 3. This CDR3 region has 16 residues. Looked up from germline, CDR1 is LGHNA and CDR2 is YNFKEQ. CDR3 residues: CASSQDAGESYNEQFF. CDR3 DNA: TGTGCCAGCAGCCAAGATGCGGGAGAGTCCTACAATGAGCAGTTCTTC.

The chain is built from TRBV10-1 and TRBJ2-3; the match to TRBD2 covers 7 bases. Germline V gene sequence: CDR1 WNHNN, CDR2 SYGVQD (reference sequence). J was trimmed by 2 bases and V by 1 base; bases with no gene match: 6. The CDR3 covers 16 residues. CDR3 bases: TGCGCCAGCAGTGAGTGGCCTAGCGGTCCCACAGATACGCAGTATTTT. Residues: CASSEWPSGPTDTQYF.

The V and J genes are TRBV6-5 and TRBJ1-2; unclear D gene. In germline, CDR1 is MNHEY, CDR2 SVGAGI. The CDR3 spans 16 residues. The V gene lost 3 bases and the J gene lost 4 bases, with 18 bases spanning the gap. DNA of the CDR3: TGTGCCAGCAGTTATTCGGCAGGAACCTTATTCTATGGCTACACCTTC. Encoded protein: CASSYSAGTLFYGYTF.

V usage is TRBV11-2 and J usage is TRBJ1-4; D is perhaps TRBD1 (6 bases). The CDR3 covers 17 residues. The germline V gene encodes CDR1 SGHAT and CDR2 FQNNGV. Trimming stripped 5 bases from V and 5 bases from J, with 21 bases between. CDR3 sequence: CASSPRRGWGTNEKLFF. The CDR3 nucleotides are TGTGCCAGCAGCCCGAGACGGGGGTGGGGGACAAATGAAAAACTGTTTTTT.

This chain links TRBV15 with TRBJ2-6; D is unclear. The CDR3 sequence is 19 residues long. Deletions cut 3 bases from V and 0 bases from J, with 18 bases between. Germline V lookup: CDR1 LNHNV, CDR2 YYDKDF (reference sequence). The CDR3 region is CATSSFLRAENSGANVLTF. Here the CDR3 DNA reads TGTGCCACCAGCAGCTTCCTACGCGCAGAAAACTCTGGGGCCAACGTCCTGACTTTC.

J is TRBJ2-3 and V is TRBV4-1, with 8 bases matching TRBD2. The J segment lost 3 bases and the V segment lost 0 bases, leaving 5 bases of the junction unmatched. CDR3 length equals 16 residues. Germline-derived CDR1 and CDR2 are MGHRA and YSYEKL. CDR3 sequence (DNA): TGCGCCAGCAGCCAAGAAGCTACTAGCGGAACAGATACGCAGTATTTT. Encoded protein: CASSQEATSGTDTQYF.

This chain connects TRBV7-6 to TRBJ1-1; D uncertain. V was clipped by 5 bases and J by 6 bases, with 10 bases between them. The V gene's germline CDR1 is SGHVS and CDR2 FNYEAQ. The CDR3 totals 12 residues. The CDR3 DNA reads TGTGCCAGCAGCCCGTTTGGGGCTGAAGCTTTCTTT. Translating it yields CASSPFGAEAFF.

The chain links TRBV6-5 to TRBJ1-1; 7 positions agree with TRBD1. From germline, CDR1 is MNHEY and CDR2 SVGAGI. The junction had 2 bases not matched to a gene; V was cut back by 0 bases and J by 1 base. CDR3 size: 15 residues. The CDR3 reads CASSYSTGRNTEAFF. CDR3 sequence (DNA): TGTGCCAGCAGTTACTCGACAGGGCGGAACACTGAAGCTTTCTTT.

V and J are TRBV7-9 and TRBJ1-4; weak D call: TRBD1 (5 bases). CDR3 length equals 12 residues. The ends were cut back, 11 bases at V and 2 bases at J, with 9 bases in the middle. Germline assignment: CDR1 SEHNR and CDR2 FQNEAQ (reference sequence). The DNA of the CDR3 is TGTGCCCTGGGGCTGACTAATGAAAAACTGTTTTTT. This encodes CALGLTNEKLFF.

The chain uses TRBV13 and TRBJ2-7; 11 bases agree with TRBD2. Germline CDR1 reads PRHDT; CDR2 reads FYEKMQ (reference sequence). The CDR3 has 14 residues. V dropped 1 base and J dropped 5; count of bases not matched to a gene: 1. The CDR3 sequence: CASSLELAGDEQYF. In nucleotides, the CDR3 is TGTGCCAGCAGCTTAGAACTAGCGGGAGACGAGCAGTACTTC.

V usage is TRBV2 and J usage is TRBJ2-7, with D possibly being TRBD1 (5 bases). V lost 4 bases to trimming and J lost 5 bases, with 15 bases between them. Germline loops: CDR1 SNHLY, CDR2 FYNNEI. The length of the CDR3 is 14 residues. The chain's CDR3 is CASSGDGHLHEQYF. The CDR3 region has the DNA TGTGCCAGCAGTGGAGATGGACACCTTCACGAGCAGTACTTC.

The chain combines TRBV4-1 with TRBJ2-1; weak D call: TRBD1 (6 bases). The CDR3 consists of 12 residues. Per the germline V gene, CDR1 is MGHRA and CDR2 is YSYEKL. Trimming took 11 bases from V and 5 from J, leaving 13 bases between them. The CDR3 is CAVLQGNNEQFF. The CDR3 region has the DNA TGCGCCGTTTTACAGGGAAACAATGAGCAGTTCTTC.

The chain links TRBV19 to TRBJ2-7, with a tentative D call TRBD2 (6 bases). V dropped 11 bases and J dropped 0 bases, with 14 bases sitting between them. This CDR3 spans 13 amino acids. CDR1 and CDR2 from the germline V gene are LNHDA and SQIVND (reference sequence). Written as DNA, the CDR3 is TGTGCCGGTCTAGCGAGAGCCTCCTACGAGCAGTACTTC. Its translation: CAGLARASYEQYF.

This clone has a handful of counts. This chain links TRBV6-5 with TRBJ2-3; the match to TRBD2 covers 8 bases. This CDR3 has 15 amino acids. CDR1 and CDR2 from the germline V gene are MNHEY and SVGAGI. V gave up 6 bases and J gave up 1 base; unmatched junction bases: 6. This chain's CDR3 is CASSPSGGRTDTQYF. In DNA form, the CDR3 reads TGTGCCAGCAGCCCAAGCGGGGGTCGCACAGATACGCAGTATTTT.

V usage is TRBV14 and J usage is TRBJ2-5; D is ambiguous. The DNA matches TRBJ2-7 better at its end, which makes the J call doubtful. CDR1 SGHDN and CDR2 FVKESK come from the germline V gene. There are 12 residues in the CDR3. CDR3 loop: CASSQVFGEQYF. The CDR3 DNA reads as TGTGCCAGCAGCCAAGTCTTTGGCGAGCAGTACTTC.

This clone was observed a handful of times. This sequence joins TRBV28 and TRBJ2-7; tentative D call: TRBD2 (6 bases). Germline values: CDR1 MDHEN, CDR2 SYDVKM. The CDR3 has 15 amino acids. Trimming removed 2 bases at V and 0 bases at J, with 11 bases between. CDR3 in amino acids: CASSLLGGTSYEQYF. The CDR3 DNA is TGTGCCAGCAGTTTACTTGGGGGGACCTCCTACGAGCAGTACTTC.

This clone has more than one count but fewer than ten. V and J are TRBV19 and TRBJ2-7, with D maybe TRBD1 (5 bases). The CDR3 contains 14 residues. CDR1 and CDR2 from the germline V gene are LNHDA and SQIVND (reference sequence). V lost 3 bases, J lost 6 bases, and 15 bases lay in between. CDR3 in amino acids: CASSMGPASSEQYF. The CDR3 bases are TGTGCCAGTAGTATGGGGCCAGCTTCGAGCGAGCAGTACTTC.